This TCR beta chain is drawn from a study of T cell repertoires in cytomegalovirus infection. Study details: HLA-C-restricted CMV epitopes, recently identified, and well-studied HLA-B-restricted ones were used by the study. Matching HLA type, along with CMV infection, was indicated by public TCR beta signatures.

TCRdb itself ran the reads through MiXCR, one entry per CDR3 protein. The table lists about 900,000 distinct CDR3 sequences, roughly 30% of them singletons. V was shortened by 3 bases and J by 4 bases, with 10 bases between the two germline ends. The CDR3 is 13 residues long. Germline loops: CDR1 LGHNT, CDR2 FRNRAP. General study points: There were HLA-C-restricted CMV-specific TCR beta clonotypes dominating the ex vivo response. Adding up the frequency of public TCR beta families identified people who carried CMV plus the relevant HLA.

On this clonotype: Its antigen is currently unknown.

Sequenced here: cultured CD8+ T cells from PBMCs, sampled from culture after CMV antigen stimulation. V gene TRBV12-5 combines with J gene TRBJ2-7, with D unclear. The source of this sequence is a human donor in good health (CMV status not recorded). Some clones in this sample may be carry-over from other donors' samples. Here the CDR3 reads CASGFLGRYEQYF. The CDR3 DNA follows: TGTGCTAGTGGTTTTTTAGGACGGTACGAGCAGTACTTC.